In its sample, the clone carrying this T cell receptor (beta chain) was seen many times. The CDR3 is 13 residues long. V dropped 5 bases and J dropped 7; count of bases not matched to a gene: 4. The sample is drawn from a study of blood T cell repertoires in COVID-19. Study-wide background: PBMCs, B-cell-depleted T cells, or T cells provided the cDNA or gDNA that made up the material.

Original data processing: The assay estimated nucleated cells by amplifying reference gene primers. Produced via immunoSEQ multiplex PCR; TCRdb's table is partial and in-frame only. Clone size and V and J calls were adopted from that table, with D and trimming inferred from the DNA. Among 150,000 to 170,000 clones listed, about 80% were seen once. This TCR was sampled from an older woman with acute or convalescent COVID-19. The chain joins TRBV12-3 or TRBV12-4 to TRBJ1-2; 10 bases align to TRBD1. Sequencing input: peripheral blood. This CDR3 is CASSPTGGVGYTF. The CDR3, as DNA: TGTGCCAGCAGTCCGACAGGGGGCGTTGGCTACACCTTC.